This entry lists 9 T cell receptor beta chains sequenced from one sample in a study of response to subunit inactivated influenza vaccine. One entry per CDR3 protein results from TCRdb running MiXCR on the RT-PCR reads. The sample gives about 570,000 distinct CDR3 sequences, over 9.5% of which show up once; roughly 10% is in the top ten. The sample in question was PBMCs from blood, obtained on the day of vaccination. The origin of the receptors is a man between 50 and 59 years old who received an inactivated influenza vaccine.

This chain links TRBV4-3 with TRBJ2-3; 7 bases fit TRBD2. Per the germline V gene, CDR1 is LGHNA and CDR2 is YSLEER. The CDR3 runs to 17 residues. The J segment lost 4 bases and the V segment lost 5 bases, leaving 15 bases of the junction unmatched. CDR3 amino acids: CASSWATRGKAADTQYF. The CDR3 bases are TGCGCCAGCAGCTGGGCTACGCGGGGGAAGGCGGCAGATACGCAGTATTTT.

This chain connects TRBV5-1 to TRBJ2-2, with TRBD1 as a possible D gene (6 bases). The CDR3 extends over 17 amino acids. Germline CDR1 SGHRS, CDR2 YFSETQ. Trimming stripped 4 bases from V and 4 bases from J, with 20 bases between. CDR3 loop: CASSVQGLGSGTGELFF. The CDR3 nucleotides read TGCGCCAGCAGCGTACAGGGTTTGGGGTCAGGCACCGGGGAGCTGTTTTTT. The variable domain in full, completed from reference TRBV5-1 and TRBJ2-2, reads KAGVTQTPRYLIKTRGQQVTLSCSPISGHRSVSWYQQTPGQGLQFLFEYFSETQRNKGNFPGRFSGRQFSNSRSEMNVSTLELGDSALYLCASSVQGLGSGTGELFFGEGSRLTVL.

The chain carries TRBV6-1 and TRBJ2-3; 9 nucleotides align to TRBD1. The germline gives CDR1 MNHNS, CDR2 SASEGT. V dropped 8 bases and J dropped 5; count of bases not matched to a gene: 8. The CDR3 is made up of 14 amino acids. As DNA, the CDR3 is TGTGCCAGCTCCTACAGGGGGCAGGGAGATACGCAGTATTTT. Protein sequence: CASSYRGQGDTQYF.

V gene TRBV12-3 or TRBV12-4 combines with J gene TRBJ2-1; a weak D match, TRBD1 (7 bases). The germline V and J ends were trimmed by 5 bases and 6 bases, with 17 bases remaining between them. The CDR3 runs to 15 residues. The DNA of the CDR3 is TGTGCCAGCAGTCCGCGGGACAGCCGGACCAATGAGCAGTTCTTC. This encodes CASSPRDSRTNEQFF.

V usage is TRBV21-1 and J usage is TRBJ2-1; no DNA check was done on the table's D call, TRBD2. TRBV21-1 is flagged as a pseudogene. The CDR3 consists of 16 residues. CDR3 protein: CASKRTSGSSYNEQFF. CDR3 bases: TGTGCCAGCAAACGGACTAGCGGGAGCTCCTACAATGAGCAGTTCTTC.

The sample holds a few counts of this clonotype. The V gene is TRBV4-2, the J gene TRBJ2-6; possible D gene TRBD2, 5 bases. The V end was cut by 8 bases, the J end by 0 bases, with 11 bases between. Germline V gene sequence: CDR1 LGHNA, CDR2 YNFKEQ. The CDR3 covers 15 residues. CDR3 loop: CASGLGDSGANVLTF. CDR3 DNA: TGTGCCAGCGGACTTGGGGACTCTGGGGCCAACGTCCTGACTTTC.

CDR3 sequence: CASSQGRMAGVGDTQYF. The CDR3 DNA follows: TGTGCCAGCAGCCAAGGTCGCATGGCGGGAGTCGGAGATACGCAGTATTTT. V gene TRBV3-1 combines with J gene TRBJ2-3; TRBD2 matches 7 bases. CDR3 length equals 17 residues. Germline CDR1 and CDR2: LGHDT and YNNKEL (reference sequence). The V segment lost 1 base and the J segment 5 bases; nucleotides outside the gene matches: 12.

This clonotype has more than one count but fewer than ten. The chain is built from TRBV7-3 and TRBJ2-1; 7 nucleotides agree with TRBD2. V was clipped by 0 bases and J by 5 bases; unmatched bases: 7. The CDR3 is 16 residues long. The germline V gene has CDR1 SGHTA and CDR2 FQGTGA. The DNA for the CDR3 is TGTGCCAGCAGCTTAACCCTAGCGGTTGAAAACAATGAGCAGTTCTTC. Its translation is CASSLTLAVENNEQFF. Full variable domain (outside the CDR3, taken from reference TRBV7-3 and TRBJ2-1): GAGVSQTPSNKVTEKGKYVELRCDPISGHTALYWYRQSLGQGPEFLIYFQGTGAADDSGLPNDRFFAVRPEGSVSTLKIQRTERGDSAVYLCASSLTLAVENNEQFFGPGTRLTVL.

This chain links TRBV3-1 with TRBJ2-3, with D unresolved. The V end lost 0 bases, the J end lost 4 bases, and 8 bases lay between the germline ends. The V gene's germline CDR1 is LGHDT and CDR2 YNNKEL (reference sequence). The CDR3 runs 14 residues. CDR3 sequence reads: CASSQDPNPDTQYF. The CDR3 coding sequence is TGTGCCAGCAGCCAAGACCCCAACCCAGATACGCAGTATTTT.